This is a list of T cell receptor beta chains from one sample in a study of cytomegalovirus exposure and HLA in healthy donors. The repertoire was sequenced with immunoSEQ multiplex PCR; TCRdb's copy has only in-frame clones and lacks some. The data contain about 140,000 clones, around three quarters of them singletons. Sequencing used PBMCs. Source of these receptors: a man between 40 and 49 years old in good health and CMV-seropositive. CDR3s include the opening cysteine and the closing phenylalanine or tryptophan. The order of the fields is D gene, J gene, clone size, V gene, CDR3 DNA, CDR3 protein. D genes are given only for firm matches. A row's size may be missing; if present it is once, few, many or a size class.

D gene: -
J gene: TRBJ1-6
clone size: once
V gene: TRBV28
CDR3 DNA: TGTGCCAGCGACTCCCGGGGAACGAATTCACCCCTCCACTTT
CDR3 protein: CASDSRGTNSPLHF

D gene: -
J gene: TRBJ2-7
clone size: -
V gene: TRBV7-9
CDR3 DNA: TGTGCCAGCAGCTTCCTAATCGATTCCTGGACACCTACTTCCGAGCAGTACTTC
CDR3 protein: CASSFLIDSWTPTSEQYF

D gene: -
J gene: TRBJ2-1
clone size: -
V gene: TRBV15
CDR3 DNA: TGTGCCACCAGCTTTCACCTAAGAGGAGCGGAGGGACCCTACAATGAGCAGTTCTTC
CDR3 protein: CATSFHLRGAEGPYNEQFF

D gene: -
J gene: TRBJ2-5
clone size: -
V gene: TRBV7-2
CDR3 DNA: TGTGCCGGCAGCTACCGGGAAATCCAAGAGACCCAGTACTTC
CDR3 protein: CAGSYREIQETQYF

D gene: TRBD2
J gene: TRBJ2-5
clone size: -
V gene: TRBV6-1
CDR3 DNA: TGTGCCAGCAGACTAGCGGGAGGGCCCGCGGCCCAGTACTTC
CDR3 protein: CASRLAGGPAAQYF

D gene: TRBD2
J gene: TRBJ2-4
clone size: -
V gene: TRBV6-1
CDR3 DNA: TGTGCCAGCAGTGCAAGACTAGCGGGAGTTGTCGAAAACATTCAGTACTTC
CDR3 protein: CASSARLAGVVENIQYF

D gene: -
J gene: TRBJ1-5
clone size: -
V gene: TRBV5-4
CDR3 DNA: TGTGCCAGCAGCTTGTACGGTCAGCCCCAGCATTTT
CDR3 protein: CASSLYGQPQHF

D gene: -
J gene: TRBJ2-1
clone size: -
V gene: TRBV28
CDR3 DNA: TGTGCCAGCCGACGGGGGAGTGGCTACAATGAGCAGTTCTTC
CDR3 protein: CASRRGSGYNEQFF

D gene: TRBD2
J gene: TRBJ2-7
clone size: once
V gene: TRBV28
CDR3 DNA: TGTGCCAGCAGTTTAGCGGGGGAGCGCGAGCAGTACTTC
CDR3 protein: CASSLAGEREQYF

D gene: TRBD2
J gene: TRBJ2-7
clone size: -
V gene: TRBV6-1
CDR3 DNA: TGTGCCAGCAGTGACCCGGGAGGGCCTCGGTACGAGCAGTACTTC
CDR3 protein: CASSDPGGPRYEQYF

D gene: -
J gene: TRBJ1-1
clone size: few
V gene: TRBV9
CDR3 DNA: TGTGCCAGCAGCCTGGACGGGAGGAACACTGAAGCTTTCTTT
CDR3 protein: CASSLDGRNTEAFF

D gene: TRBD1
J gene: TRBJ1-4
clone size: -
V gene: TRBV28
CDR3 DNA: TGTGCCAGCAGTTCCTACAGGGGGCGAGGGAGTGAAAAACTGTTTTTT
CDR3 protein: CASSSYRGRGSEKLFF

D gene: TRBD2
J gene: TRBJ2-5
clone size: -
V gene: TRBV4-2
CDR3 DNA: TGTGCCAGCAGCCAGGGCGGGAGGGTACAAGAGACCCAGTACTTC
CDR3 protein: CASSQGGRVQETQYF

D gene: TRBD1
J gene: TRBJ1-6
clone size: few
V gene: TRBV28
CDR3 DNA: TGTGCCAGCAGAAGACAGGGACCTAGAGATTCACCCCTCCACTTT
CDR3 protein: CASRRQGPRDSPLHF

D gene: TRBD2
J gene: TRBJ2-2
clone size: -
V gene: TRBV7-9
CDR3 DNA: TGTGCCTCCGACGGGACTAGCGGGAGGGTGGACGGGGAGCTGTTTTTT
CDR3 protein: CASDGTSGRVDGELFF

D gene: TRBD2
J gene: TRBJ2-1
clone size: -
V gene: TRBV7-9
CDR3 DNA: TGTGCCAGCAGCCTTACTAGCGCCATCAATGAGCAGTTCTTC
CDR3 protein: CASSLTSAINEQFF

D gene: -
J gene: TRBJ2-5
clone size: -
V gene: TRBV30
CDR3 DNA: TGTGCCTGGAGTCCATTTGTTACACAGACCCAGTACTTC
CDR3 protein: CAWSPFVTQTQYF

D gene: TRBD1
J gene: TRBJ1-2
clone size: few
V gene: TRBV10-2
CDR3 DNA: TGCGCCAGCAGTGAGTCGAGGGGACAGGGGTCGATACGTGGCTACACCTTC
CDR3 protein: CASSESRGQGSIRGYTF

D gene: TRBD2
J gene: TRBJ2-3
clone size: -
V gene: TRBV19
CDR3 DNA: TGTGCCAGTACCGTATCCCATGCGGGAGGGCCAGATACGCAGTATTTT
CDR3 protein: CASTVSHAGGPDTQYF

D gene: -
J gene: TRBJ2-5
clone size: once
V gene: TRBV10-3
CDR3 DNA: TGTGCCATCTCCGCAGGGAAAGAAGAGACCCAGTACTTC
CDR3 protein: CAISAGKEETQYF

D gene: -
J gene: TRBJ2-7
clone size: -
V gene: TRBV5-4
CDR3 DNA: TGTGCCAGCAGCCCGGGGGGGACAGGGCGCTCCTACGAGCAGTACTTC
CDR3 protein: CASSPGGTGRSYEQYF

D gene: -
J gene: TRBJ1-2
clone size: -
V gene: TRBV5-1
CDR3 DNA: TGCGCCAGCAGCTTGCAGGAGGGGACCTATGGCTACACCTTC
CDR3 protein: CASSLQEGTYGYTF

D gene: TRBD1
J gene: TRBJ1-2
clone size: once
V gene: TRBV7-2
CDR3 DNA: TGTGCCAGCAGCTTAGGATTGTCGCAGGGGGCCGTCTATGGCTACACCTTC
CDR3 protein: CASSLGLSQGAVYGYTF

D gene: -
J gene: TRBJ1-2
clone size: -
V gene: TRBV19
CDR3 DNA: TGTGCCAGTACCCAAGGACATTTTGCTAACTATGGCTACACCTTC
CDR3 protein: CASTQGHFANYGYTF

D gene: -
J gene: TRBJ2-7
clone size: few
V gene: TRBV6-1
CDR3 DNA: TGTGCCAGCAGTGAAGTTATAGCCTCCTACGAGCAGTACTTC
CDR3 protein: CASSEVIASYEQYF

D gene: -
J gene: TRBJ2-5
clone size: once
V gene: TRBV4-2
CDR3 DNA: TGTGCCAGCAGCCTAGGACTACAAGAGACCCAGTACTTC
CDR3 protein: CASSLGLQETQYF

D gene: -
J gene: TRBJ2-5
clone size: once
V gene: TRBV5-1
CDR3 DNA: TGCGCCAGCAGCCAGCTGCAAGGGAGCGGAGAGACCCAGTACTTC
CDR3 protein: CASSQLQGSGETQYF

D gene: -
J gene: TRBJ1-1
clone size: -
V gene: TRBV5-5
CDR3 DNA: TGTGCCAGCAGCCCCCCAGTGGAGGGAACTGAAGCTTTCTTT
CDR3 protein: CASSPPVEGTEAFF

D gene: -
J gene: TRBJ1-1
clone size: -
V gene: TRBV19
CDR3 DNA: TGTGCCAGTAGGGATAGGGGGTGGAACACTGAAGCTTTCTTT
CDR3 protein: CASRDRGWNTEAFF

D gene: -
J gene: TRBJ1-5
clone size: -
V gene: TRBV10-1
CDR3 DNA: TGCGCCAGCAGTGACGGGGTTCAGCCCCAGCATTTT
CDR3 protein: CASSDGVQPQHF

D gene: -
J gene: TRBJ1-6
clone size: -
V gene: TRBV6-1
CDR3 DNA: TGTGCCAGCAGGACTGCAGGAGGAGATTCACCCCTCCACTTT
CDR3 protein: CASRTAGGDSPLHF

D gene: TRBD2
J gene: TRBJ2-1
clone size: -
V gene: TRBV13
CDR3 DNA: TGTGCCAGCAGCCTAGGGACTAGCGGGAGCTCCTACAATGAGCAGTTCTTC
CDR3 protein: CASSLGTSGSSYNEQFF

D gene: TRBD1
J gene: TRBJ2-7
clone size: few
V gene: TRBV18
CDR3 DNA: TGTGCCAGCTCACCACGGGACAGGGCGGGCGAGCAGTACTTC
CDR3 protein: CASSPRDRAGEQYF

D gene: -
J gene: TRBJ2-5
clone size: -
V gene: TRBV5-1
CDR3 DNA: TGCGCCAGCAGCTTGGGGGGAGGAGAGACCCAGTACTTC
CDR3 protein: CASSLGGGETQYF

D gene: TRBD1
J gene: TRBJ1-4
clone size: -
V gene: TRBV2
CDR3 DNA: TGTGCCAGCACCTTCGGGACAGCCGATGAAAAACTGTTTTTT
CDR3 protein: CASTFGTADEKLFF

D gene: -
J gene: TRBJ2-1
clone size: -
V gene: TRBV20-1
CDR3 DNA: TGCAGTGGCTTGGATCTGGAGGAGCAGTTCTTC
CDR3 protein: CSGLDLEEQFF

D gene: -
J gene: TRBJ1-1
clone size: -
V gene: TRBV5-1
CDR3 DNA: TGCGCCAGCAGCTTCGACGGCAGGACTGAAGCTTTCTTT
CDR3 protein: CASSFDGRTEAFF

D gene: -
J gene: TRBJ1-3
clone size: -
V gene: TRBV29-1
CDR3 DNA: TGCAGCGTTGAAACCGGGGCTGGAAACACCATATATTTT
CDR3 protein: CSVETGAGNTIYF

D gene: -
J gene: TRBJ1-5
clone size: once
V gene: TRBV2
CDR3 DNA: TGTGCCAGCAGACAGAGGGGCAATCAGCCCCAGCATTTT
CDR3 protein: CASRQRGNQPQHF

D gene: TRBD1
J gene: TRBJ2-3
clone size: -
V gene: TRBV14
CDR3 DNA: TGTGCCAGCAGCCAAGGGACAGGGATTCCTAGCACAGATACGCAGTATTTT
CDR3 protein: CASSQGTGIPSTDTQYF

D gene: -
J gene: TRBJ1-5
clone size: -
V gene: TRBV9
CDR3 DNA: TGTGCCAGCAGCGTTGGGCCCAATAGCAATCAGCCCCAGCATTTT
CDR3 protein: CASSVGPNSNQPQHF